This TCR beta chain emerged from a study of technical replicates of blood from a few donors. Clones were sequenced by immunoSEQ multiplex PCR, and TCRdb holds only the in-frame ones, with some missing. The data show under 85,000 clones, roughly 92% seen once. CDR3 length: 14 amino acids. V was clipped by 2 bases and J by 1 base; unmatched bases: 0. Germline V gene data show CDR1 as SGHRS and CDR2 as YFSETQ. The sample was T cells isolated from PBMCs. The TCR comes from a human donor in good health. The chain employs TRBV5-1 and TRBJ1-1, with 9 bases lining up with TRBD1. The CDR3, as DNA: TGCGCCAGCAGCTTACAGGGGGCGAACACTGAAGCTTTCTTT. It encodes CASSLQGANTEAFF. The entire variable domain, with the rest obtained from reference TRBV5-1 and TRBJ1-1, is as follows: KAGVTQTPRYLIKTRGQQVTLSCSPISGHRSVSWYQQTPGQGLQFLFEYFSETQRNKGNFPGRFSGRQFSNSRSEMNVSTLELGDSALYLCASSLQGANTEAFFGQGTRLTVV.